This passage covers 9 T cell receptor beta chains from one sample sequenced in a study of cytomegalovirus exposure and HLA in healthy donors. The PCR was carried out with 60 Vbeta primers and 13 Jbeta primers. Method: immunoSEQ multiplex PCR; TCRdb's copy keeps in-frame clones and lacks some. The sample has more than 60,000 clones, 65% to 85% seen once. The specimen sequenced was PBMCs. The source of these receptors is a woman younger than 45 in good health and CMV-seronegative.

The rearrangement uses TRBV30 and TRBJ2-7, with TRBD2 matching over 7 bases. CDR1 and CDR2 (germline): GTSNPN, SVGIG (reference sequence). Trimming removed 1 base from V and 9 bases from J; junction bases left unmatched: 12. This CDR3 contains 14 residues. CDR3 in DNA: TGTGCCTGGAGTGGCGGTAGCGGGCTCGATATGCAGTACTTC. Protein sequence: CAWSGGSGLDMQYF. The variable domain in full, completed from reference TRBV30 and TRBJ2-7, reads SQTIHQWPATLVQPVGSPLSLECTVEGTSNPNLYWYRQAAGRGLQLLFYSVGIGQISSEVPQNLSASRPQDRQFILSSKKLLLSDSGFYLCAWSGGSGLDMQYFGPGTRLTVT.

This clone was counted only a few times. This CDR3 is also generated by other DNA sequences in the sample. The rearrangement uses TRBV7-8 and TRBJ1-1, with a tentative D call TRBD1 (6 bases). This CDR3 region has 13 residues. V lost 4 bases and J lost 3, with 9 bases in between. Germline lookup yields CDR1 SGHVS and CDR2 FQNEAQ. CDR3 region: CASSSQGDTEAFF. CDR3 nucleotides: TGTGCCAGCAGCTCACAGGGAGACACTGAAGCTTTCTTT.

To note about this clone: Different DNA sequences within this sample yield the same CDR3. The chain uses TRBV9 and TRBJ2-3, with TRBD2 matching 12 bases. CDR1 SGDLS and CDR2 YYNGEE come from the germline V gene. The CDR3 consists of 15 residues. Unmatched junction bases numbered 1, after V lost 2 bases and J lost 3 bases. Here the CDR3 reads CASSVGTSGTDTQYF. In nucleotides, the CDR3 is TGTGCCAGCAGCGTCGGGACTAGCGGGACAGATACGCAGTATTTT.

This clone has just a few counts. The rearrangement joins TRBV19 to TRBJ2-3; D possibly corresponds to TRBD2 (7 bases). The germline V and J ends were trimmed by 6 bases and 6 bases, with 16 bases remaining between them. The CDR3 is 14 residues long. The germline CDR1 and CDR2 sequences are LNHDA and SQIVND (reference sequence). The CDR3 DNA follows: TGTGCCAGTAGGCGGAGGGGGGGCGAGGATACGCAGTATTTT. It codes for CASRRRGGEDTQYF.

The V and J genes are TRBV5-6 and TRBJ1-2; 7 bases are a match to TRBD1. This CDR3 contains 14 residues. CDR1 and CDR2 (germline): SGHDT, YYEEEE. The trim removed 4 bases at V and 6 bases at J, leaving 9 bases unmatched. In nucleotides, the CDR3 is TGTGCCAGCAGCGGAGGGACAGTAGCAAATGGCTACACCTTC. It specifies CASSGGTVANGYTF.

This clone was detected only once. The chain joins TRBV5-6 to TRBJ1-1, with 7 bases fitting TRBD1. CDR1 and CDR2 from the germline V gene are SGHDT and YYEEEE. Losses at the gene ends were 1 base for V and 3 bases for J; bases not matched to a gene: 9. The CDR3 is 16 amino acids. Written as DNA, the CDR3 is TGTGCCAGCAGCTTGCTCGACAGGGCCTCGGACACTGAAGCTTTCTTT. This codes for CASSLLDRASDTEAFF.

The chain combines TRBV27 with TRBJ1-5, with a weak D call TRBD1 (6 bases). The CDR3 runs 15 residues. Germline loops: CDR1 MNHEY, CDR2 SMNVEV (reference sequence). Trimming pared 2 bases from V and 4 bases from J, leaving 12 bases between. DNA for the CDR3: TGTGCCAGCAGTTTAGTAGGCCAGGGGAATCAGCCCCAGCATTTT. Its protein is CASSLVGQGNQPQHF.

V and J are TRBV5-6 and TRBJ2-7; the D gene is possibly TRBD2 (5 bases). V lost 5 bases to trimming and J lost 5 bases, with 14 bases between them. Germline assignment: CDR1 SGHDT and CDR2 YYEEEE. The CDR3 is made up of 13 amino acids. The CDR3 is CASRDQLDDEQYV. As DNA, the CDR3 is TGTGCCAGCAGAGATCAACTAGATGACGAGCAGTACGTC.

A few counts support this clone. The chain couples TRBV9 to TRBJ1-6; 9 nucleotides line up with TRBD1. V gave up 4 bases and J gave up 7 bases; unmatched junction bases: 9. CDR1 and CDR2 (germline): SGDLS, YYNGEE. The CDR3 covers 16 residues. As DNA, the CDR3 is TGTGCCAGCAGCCCCCTAGGACAGGGGAAAAATTCACCCCTCCACTTT. Amino acids: CASSPLGQGKNSPLHF.